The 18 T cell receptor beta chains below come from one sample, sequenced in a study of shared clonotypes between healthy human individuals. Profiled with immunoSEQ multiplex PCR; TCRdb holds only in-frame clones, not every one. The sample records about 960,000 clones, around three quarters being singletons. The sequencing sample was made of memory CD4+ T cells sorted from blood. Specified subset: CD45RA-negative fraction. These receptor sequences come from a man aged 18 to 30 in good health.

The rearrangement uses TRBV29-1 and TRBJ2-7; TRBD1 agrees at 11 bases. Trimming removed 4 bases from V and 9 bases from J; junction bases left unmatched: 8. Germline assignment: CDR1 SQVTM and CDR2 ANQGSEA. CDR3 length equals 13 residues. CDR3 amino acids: CSVAPGDRGRQYF. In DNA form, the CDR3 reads TGCAGCGTTGCCCCAGGGGACAGGGGGAGGCAGTACTTC.

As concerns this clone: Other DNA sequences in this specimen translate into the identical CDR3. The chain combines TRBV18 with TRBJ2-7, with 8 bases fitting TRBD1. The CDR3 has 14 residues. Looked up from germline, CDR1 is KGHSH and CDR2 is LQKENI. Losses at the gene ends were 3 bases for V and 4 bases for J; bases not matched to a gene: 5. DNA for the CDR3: TGTGCCAGCTCACCCGGGACAGGTACTTACGAGCAGTACTTC. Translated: CASSPGTGTYEQYF. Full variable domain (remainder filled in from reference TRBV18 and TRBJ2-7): NAGVMQNPRHLVRRRGQEARLRCSPMKGHSHVYWYRQLPEEGLKFMVYLQKENIIDESGMPKERFSAEFPKEGPSILRIQQVVRGDSAAYFCASSPGTGTYEQYFGPGTRLTVT.

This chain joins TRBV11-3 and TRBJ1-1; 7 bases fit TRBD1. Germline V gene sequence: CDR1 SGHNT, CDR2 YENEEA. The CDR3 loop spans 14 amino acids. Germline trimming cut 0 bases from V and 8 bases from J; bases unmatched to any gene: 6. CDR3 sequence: CASSLDGTVEEAFF. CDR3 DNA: TGTGCCAGCAGCTTAGATGGGACAGTTGAGGAAGCTTTCTTT.

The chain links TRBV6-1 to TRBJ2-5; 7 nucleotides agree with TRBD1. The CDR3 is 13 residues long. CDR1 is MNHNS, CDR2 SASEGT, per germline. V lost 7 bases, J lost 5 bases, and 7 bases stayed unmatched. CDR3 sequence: CASNPTGPETQYF. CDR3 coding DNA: TGTGCCAGCAACCCGACAGGGCCGGAGACCCAGTACTTC.

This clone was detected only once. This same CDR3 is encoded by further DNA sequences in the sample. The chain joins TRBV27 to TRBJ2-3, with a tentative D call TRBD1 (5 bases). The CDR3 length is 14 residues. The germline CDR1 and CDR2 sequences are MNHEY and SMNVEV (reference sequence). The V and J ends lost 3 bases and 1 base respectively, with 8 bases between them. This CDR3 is CASSFQGRTDTQYF. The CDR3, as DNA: TGTGCCAGCAGTTTCCAGGGTCGCACAGATACGCAGTATTTT.

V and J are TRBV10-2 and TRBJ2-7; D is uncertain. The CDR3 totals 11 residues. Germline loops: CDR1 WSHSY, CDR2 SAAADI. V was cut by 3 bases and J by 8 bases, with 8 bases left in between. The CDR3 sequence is CASSEGGKQYF. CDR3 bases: TGCGCCAGCAGTGAAGGTGGGAAGCAGTACTTC.

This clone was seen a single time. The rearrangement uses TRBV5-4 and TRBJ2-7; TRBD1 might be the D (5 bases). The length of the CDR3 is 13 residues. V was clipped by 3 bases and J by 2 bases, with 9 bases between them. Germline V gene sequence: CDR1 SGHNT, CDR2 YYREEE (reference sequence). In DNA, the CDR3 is TGTGCCAGCAGCTCGACAGCCACCTACGAGCAGTACTTC. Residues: CASSSTATYEQYF. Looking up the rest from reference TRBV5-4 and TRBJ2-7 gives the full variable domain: ETGVTQSPTHLIKTRGQQVTLRCSSQSGHNTVSWYQQALGQGPQFIFQYYREEENGRGNFPPRFSGLQFPNYSSELNVNALELDDSALYLCASSSTATYEQYFGPGTRLTVT.

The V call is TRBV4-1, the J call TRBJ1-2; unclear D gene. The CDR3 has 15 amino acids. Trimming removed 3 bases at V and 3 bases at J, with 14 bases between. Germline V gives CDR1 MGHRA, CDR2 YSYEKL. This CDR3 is CASSQGFGRDYGYTF. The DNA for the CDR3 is TGCGCCAGCAGCCAGGGCTTCGGGAGGGACTATGGCTACACCTTC.

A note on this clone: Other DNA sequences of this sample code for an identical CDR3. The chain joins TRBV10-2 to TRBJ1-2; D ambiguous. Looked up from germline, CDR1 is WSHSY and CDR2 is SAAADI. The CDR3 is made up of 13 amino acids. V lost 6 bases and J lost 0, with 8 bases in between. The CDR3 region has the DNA TGCGCCAGCAGCGACGGGGCTAACTATGGCTACACCTTC. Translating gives CASSDGANYGYTF.

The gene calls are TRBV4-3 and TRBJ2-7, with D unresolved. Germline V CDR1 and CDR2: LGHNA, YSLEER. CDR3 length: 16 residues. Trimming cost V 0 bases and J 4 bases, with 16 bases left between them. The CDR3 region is CASSQDLASTIYEQYF. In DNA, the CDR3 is TGCGCCAGCAGCCAAGATCTGGCATCCACGATTTACGAGCAGTACTTC.

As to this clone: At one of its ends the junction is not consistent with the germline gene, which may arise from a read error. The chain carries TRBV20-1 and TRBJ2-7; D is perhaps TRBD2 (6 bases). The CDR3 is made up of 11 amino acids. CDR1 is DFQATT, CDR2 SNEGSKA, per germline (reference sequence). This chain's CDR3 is CSARGGGTHAF. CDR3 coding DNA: TGCAGTGCTAGAGGTGGAGGGACTCACGCCTTC.

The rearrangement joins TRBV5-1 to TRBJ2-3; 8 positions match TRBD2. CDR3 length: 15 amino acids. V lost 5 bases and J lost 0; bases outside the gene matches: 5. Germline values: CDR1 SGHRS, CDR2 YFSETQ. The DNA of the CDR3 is TGCGCCAGCAGGTTAGCGGGGACTAGCACAGATACGCAGTATTTT. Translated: CASRLAGTSTDTQYF.

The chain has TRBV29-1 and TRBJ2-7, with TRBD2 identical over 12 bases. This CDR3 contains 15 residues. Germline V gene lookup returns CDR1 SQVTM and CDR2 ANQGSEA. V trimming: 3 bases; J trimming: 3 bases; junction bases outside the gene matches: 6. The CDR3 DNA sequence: TGCAGCGTTGAGTGGGCTAGCGGGGGGGACTACGAGCAGTACTTC. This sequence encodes CSVEWASGGDYEQYF.

CDR3 residues: CASSPTMGEGTQYF. The CDR3 coding sequence is TGTGCCAGCTCACCGACTATGGGGGAAGGGACGCAGTATTTT. This chain uses TRBV18 with TRBJ2-3; perhaps D is TRBD1 or TRBD2 (5 bases each). The CDR3 extends over 14 amino acids. CDR1 is KGHSH and CDR2 is LQKENI in the germline V gene. V dropped 3 bases and J dropped 9 bases, with 16 bases sitting between them.

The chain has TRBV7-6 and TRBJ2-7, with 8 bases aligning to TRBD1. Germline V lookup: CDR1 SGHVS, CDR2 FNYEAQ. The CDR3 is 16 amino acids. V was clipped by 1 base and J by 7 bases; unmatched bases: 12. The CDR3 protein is CASSLGRTGMVGEQYF. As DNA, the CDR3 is TGTGCCAGCAGCTTAGGTCGGACAGGGATGGTCGGGGAGCAGTACTTC.

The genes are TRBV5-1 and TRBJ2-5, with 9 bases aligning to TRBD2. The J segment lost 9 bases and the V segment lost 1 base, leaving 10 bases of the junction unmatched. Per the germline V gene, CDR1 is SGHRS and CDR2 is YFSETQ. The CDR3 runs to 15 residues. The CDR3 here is CASSLSLAGSGAQYF. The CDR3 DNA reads TGCGCCAGCAGCTTGTCCCTAGCGGGGAGCGGGGCCCAGTACTTC.

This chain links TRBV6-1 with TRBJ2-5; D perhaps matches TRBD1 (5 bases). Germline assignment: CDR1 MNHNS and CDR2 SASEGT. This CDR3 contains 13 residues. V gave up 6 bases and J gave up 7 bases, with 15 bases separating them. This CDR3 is CASSGTGLGTQYF. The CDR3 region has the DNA TGTGCCAGCAGCGGTACAGGCCTCGGGACCCAGTACTTC.

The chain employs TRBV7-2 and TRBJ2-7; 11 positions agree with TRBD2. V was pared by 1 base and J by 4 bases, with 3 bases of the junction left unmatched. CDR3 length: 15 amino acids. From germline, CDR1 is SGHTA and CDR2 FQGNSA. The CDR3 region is CASSLDRTSGYEQYF. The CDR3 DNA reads TGTGCCAGCAGCTTAGATCGGACTAGCGGGTACGAGCAGTACTTC.